This TCR beta chain appears in the sequencing data of a study of response to subunit inactivated influenza vaccine. General study findings and limits: Each seasonal influenza vaccination, the authors suggested, recruits few new T cells.

TCRdb independently ran MiXCR on the RT-PCR reads; one entry per CDR3 protein. The sample has around 520,000 distinct CDR3 sequences; about 25% are singletons. For this clonotype: Antigen specificity is unknown.

J lost 6 bases, V lost 0 bases, and 6 bases had no gene match. The CDR3 spans 16 residues. Germline V gives CDR1 SGHRS, CDR2 YFSETQ. The chain employs TRBV5-1 and TRBJ2-3; 11 bases fit TRBD2. The sequence derives from a man aged 50 or older who received an inactivated influenza vaccine. Sample: CD4+ T cells sorted from PBMCs, taken approximately 5 days after vaccination. The CDR3 reads CASSLGSGGASDTQYF. CDR3 in DNA: TGCGCCAGCAGCTTGGGTAGCGGGGGGGCCTCGGATACGCAGTATTTT.